Following are 29 T cell receptor beta chains from one sample sequenced in a study of CD4 T cells in relation to SARS-CoV-2 and coronaviruses. Before the COVID-19 pandemic, during about 2011-2019, CD4+ T cells were taken from unexposed donors. After about 10 days of culture, CD4+ T cells were isolated. TCRdb keeps only in-frame clones here, not all; method: immunoSEQ multiplex PCR. The sample includes 20,000 to 25,000 clones, 76% seen only once; the top ten take around 16%. What these receptors recognize is not known. Sequencing used CD4+ T cells from PBMCs, cultured in vitro. These receptor sequences come from a human donor in good health.

This clone was seen once. The limits of the CDR3 on the DNA are not certain, so only TCRdb's listed CDR3 is given. The chain uses TRBV20-1 and TRBJ2-3; the table gives TRBD1 as D, unverified against the DNA. Germline lookup yields CDR1 DFQATT and CDR2 SNEGSKA (reference sequence). The length of the CDR3 is 16 amino acids, counting both ends. CDR3 sequence reads: CSASPRDSFLADTQYF.

The chain has TRBV3-1 (or the pseudogene TRBV3-2) and TRBJ1-2; D gene ambiguous. The CDR3 consists of 14 residues. Trimming removed 3 bases from V and 1 base from J, with 9 bases in between. Germline CDR1 LGHDT, CDR2 YNNKEL (reference sequence). The CDR3 spells CASSQAMLNYGYTF. The CDR3 DNA reads as TGTGCCAGCAGCCAGGCCATGCTTAACTATGGCTACACCTTC.

This chain connects TRBV28 to TRBJ2-7; TRBD1 is a possible D gene (6 bases). This CDR3 comprises 15 residues. V lost 7 bases, J lost 5 bases, and 21 bases lay in between. From germline, CDR1 is MDHEN and CDR2 SYDVKM. CDR3 amino acids: CASTPGQVFGNEQYF. The CDR3 bases are TGTGCCAGCACTCCGGGACAAGTCTTCGGGAACGAGCAGTACTTC.

This CDR3 reads CASSAADANQPQHF. The CDR3 nucleotides read TGCGCCAGCAGTGCGGCGGACGCGAATCAGCCCCAGCATTTT. The J gene is TRBJ1-5, the V gene TRBV10-1; D is ambiguous. The CDR3 loop spans 14 amino acids. V lost 4 bases to trimming and J lost 4 bases, with 11 bases between them. Germline V gene sequence: CDR1 WNHNN, CDR2 SYGVQD (reference sequence).

The gene calls are TRBV19 and TRBJ2-3, with a weak D call TRBD2 (5 bases). The CDR3 runs to 14 residues. V was clipped by 3 bases and J by 0 bases, with 7 bases between them. Germline V gene lookup returns CDR1 LNHDA and CDR2 SQIVND (reference sequence). CDR3 DNA sequence: TGTGCCAGTAGTATGGACTTGAGCACAGATACGCAGTATTTT. It codes for CASSMDLSTDTQYF.

The genes are TRBV7-7 and TRBJ2-1; TRBD2 matches at 11 bases. This CDR3 region has 15 residues. J lost 2 bases, V lost 5 bases, and 2 bases had no gene match. Germline CDR1 is SSHAT and CDR2 is FNYEAQ (reference sequence). The CDR3 nucleotides are TGTGCCAGCAGCGAGGGACTAGCGGCCTACAATGAGCAGTTCTTC. It specifies CASSEGLAAYNEQFF.

V usage is TRBV2 and J usage is TRBJ1-2; D is ambiguous. V shed 5 bases and J shed 0 bases, with 10 bases lying between them. The germline CDR1 and CDR2 sequences are SNHLY and FYNNEI. The CDR3 has 14 residues. The DNA of the CDR3 is TGTGCCAGCAGTAGCCCTAATCCTAACTATGGCTACACCTTC. Amino acids: CASSSPNPNYGYTF.

V and J are TRBV19 and TRBJ2-1; unclear D gene. Germline V gene data show CDR1 as LNHDA and CDR2 as SQIVND (reference sequence). The CDR3 is 15 amino acids. The V end was cut by 3 bases, the J end by 2 bases, with 11 bases between. CDR3 sequence (DNA): TGTGCCAGTAGTATCCAGAGTGGGGCCTACAATGAGCAGTTCTTC. Residues: CASSIQSGAYNEQFF.

This sequence joins TRBV2 and TRBJ2-6, with 8 bases lining up with TRBD1. The CDR3 is made up of 16 amino acids. Germline CDR1 reads SNHLY; CDR2 reads FYNNEI. After removal of 9 bases from V and 0 bases from J, the junction contained 7 bases not matched to a gene. CDR3 sequence: CASTTGVFSGANVLTF. The CDR3 coding sequence is TGTGCCAGTACGACAGGGGTATTCTCTGGGGCCAACGTCCTGACTTTC.

This chain joins TRBV27 and TRBJ2-3; 13 nucleotides line up with TRBD2. In germline, CDR1 is MNHEY, CDR2 SMNVEV (reference sequence). The junction had 9 bases not matched to a gene; V was cut back by 6 bases and J by 6 bases. This CDR3 is built from 16 residues. CDR3 bases: TGTGCCAGCAGACTAACCCCGGGACTAGCGGGGGATACGCAGTATTTT. Its translation: CASRLTPGLAGDTQYF.

The rearrangement joins TRBV2 to TRBJ2-7; D remains ambiguous. This CDR3 comprises 12 residues. Trimming shortened V by 6 bases and J by 4 bases, and 10 bases separated the two germline ends. Germline-derived CDR1 and CDR2 are SNHLY and FYNNEI. This CDR3 reads CASSGLTYEQYF. CDR3 in DNA: TGTGCCAGCAGCGGTCTCACATACGAGCAGTACTTC. Together with reference TRBV2 and TRBJ2-7, the CDR3 gives the full variable domain: EPEVTQTPSHQVTQMGQEVILRCVPISNHLYFYWYRQILGQKVEFLVSFYNNEISEKSEIFDDQFSVERPDGSNFTLKIRSTKLEDSAMYFCASSGLTYEQYFGPGTRLTVT.

The chain carries TRBV29-1 and TRBJ1-4; D gene unclear. The germline CDR1 and CDR2 sequences are SQVTM and ANQGSEA. There are 12 residues in the CDR3. Trimming removed 6 bases from V and 5 bases from J, with 10 bases in between. CDR3 coding DNA: TGCAGCGTGAATGCAGGAAATGAAAAACTGTTTTTT. Protein product: CSVNAGNEKLFF.

This clone was seen a single time. V is TRBV20-1 and J is TRBJ1-2, with D tentatively TRBD1 (6 bases). Germline CDR1 reads DFQATT; CDR2 reads SNEGSKA (reference sequence). With 6 bases removed from V and 8 bases from J, the gap between germline ends came to 13 bases. CDR3 length: 11 amino acids. The CDR3 region has the DNA TGCAGTGCCTTCACAGGGAGCGGCTACACCTTC. This sequence encodes CSAFTGSGYTF.

This chain joins TRBV6-5 and TRBJ1-4; no firm D call. Trimming shortened V by 7 bases and J by 8 bases, and 14 bases separated the two germline ends. From germline, CDR1 is MNHEY and CDR2 SVGAGI. The CDR3 contains 13 residues. The CDR3 DNA reads as TGTGCCAGCACCGTCGGAGCTTGGGAAAAACTGTTTTTT. Translating it yields CASTVGAWEKLFF.

The rearrangement uses TRBV28 and TRBJ2-7; maybe TRBD2 (5 bases). CDR3 length: 14 residues. Germline CDR1 MDHEN, CDR2 SYDVKM. The V gene lost 3 bases and the J gene lost 3 bases, with 12 bases spanning the gap. In nucleotides, the CDR3 is TGTGCCAGCAGTTTGATCGGGAACAACTACGAGCAGTACTTC. Its translation: CASSLIGNNYEQYF.

The V and J genes are TRBV19 and TRBJ2-1; TRBD2 matches at 8 bases. CDR3 size: 16 residues. Germline CDR1 LNHDA, CDR2 SQIVND (reference sequence). The J segment lost 3 bases and the V segment lost 7 bases, leaving 11 bases of the junction unmatched. The CDR3 nucleotides are TGTGCCAGTACATATGAGGCTAGCGGGTACTACAATGAGCAGTTCTTC. As protein: CASTYEASGYYNEQFF.

The chain combines TRBV7-8 with TRBJ2-1, with D perhaps matching TRBD2 (5 bases). Between the trimmed V and J ends, which lost 3 bases and 10 bases, there was a span of 16 bases. In germline, CDR1 is SGHVS, CDR2 FQNEAQ. The length of the CDR3 is 14 residues. The CDR3: CASSLITGKDEQFF. The DNA for the CDR3 is TGTGCCAGCAGCTTGATCACGGGAAAAGACGAGCAGTTCTTC.

The V gene is TRBV12-3 or TRBV12-4, the J gene TRBJ2-1; D not resolved. The CDR3 extends over 13 amino acids. V lost 4 bases and J lost 5, with 9 bases in between. The DNA for the CDR3 is TGTGCCAGCAGTTCCTACCGAAACAATGAGCAGTTCTTC. Translation gives CASSSYRNNEQFF.

The chain combines TRBV6-1 with TRBJ1-2; maybe TRBD1 (5 bases). V was pared by 4 bases and J by 0 bases, with 18 bases between. Germline V gene data show CDR1 as MNHNS and CDR2 as SASEGT. This CDR3 spans 17 amino acids. DNA of the CDR3: TGTGCCAGCAGTGTTAATTCGGCGGACATAGCTAACTATGGCTACACCTTC. It yields the protein CASSVNSADIANYGYTF.

This clone was counted only a few times. The V and J genes are TRBV5-4 and TRBJ1-2; a possible D gene is TRBD1 (6 bases). The CDR3 has 14 residues. Trimming stripped 3 bases from V and 4 bases from J, with 13 bases between. Germline CDR1 and CDR2: SGHNT and YYREEE (reference sequence). The CDR3 sequence is CASSSFQGTYGYTF. DNA for the CDR3: TGTGCCAGCAGCTCATTCCAGGGGACCTATGGCTACACCTTC.

The genes are TRBV30 and TRBJ1-5; maybe TRBD1 (5 bases). The V end lost 0 bases, the J end lost 7 bases, and 10 bases lay between the germline ends. This CDR3 region has 13 residues. Germline lookup yields CDR1 GTSNPN and CDR2 SVGIG (reference sequence). The CDR3 DNA follows: TGTGCCTGGAGTGTGGGGGGAGACCAGCCCCAGCATTTT. Translated, it gives CAWSVGGDQPQHF.

This chain links TRBV7-2 with TRBJ2-1; 10 bases agree with TRBD2. This CDR3 spans 15 amino acids. Germline V lookup: CDR1 SGHTA, CDR2 FQGNSA. Losses at the gene ends were 5 bases for V and 3 bases for J; bases not matched to a gene: 4. CDR3 sequence reads: CASSTGTSVYNEQFF. CDR3 in DNA: TGTGCCAGCAGCACCGGGACTAGCGTCTACAATGAGCAGTTCTTC.

The chain employs TRBV15 and TRBJ1-2; the D is unclear. With 5 bases removed from V and 2 bases from J, the gap between germline ends came to 6 bases. Germline values: CDR1 LNHNV, CDR2 YYDKDF (reference sequence). The CDR3 length is 12 residues. The CDR3 DNA follows: TGTGCCACCAGCGAGCGGAACTATGGCTACACCTTC. Translation: CATSERNYGYTF.

The CDR3 protein is CASSLRGQTYEQYF. The CDR3 nucleotides read TGTGCCAGCAGCTTGCGGGGACAGACCTACGAGCAGTACTTC. The rearrangement links TRBV11-3 to TRBJ2-7; D is perhaps TRBD1 (7 bases). The CDR3 runs to 14 residues. Per germline, CDR1 SGHNT and CDR2 YENEEA. V lost 3 bases and J 2 bases, leaving 11 bases between the germline ends.

The V gene is TRBV7-9, the J gene TRBJ1-2; TRBD1 matches 9 bases. This CDR3 is 14 amino acids long. V was clipped by 3 bases and J by 7 bases; unmatched bases: 6. Looked up from germline, CDR1 is SEHNR and CDR2 is FQNEAQ (reference sequence). CDR3 protein: CASSFKGQGGGYTF. CDR3 DNA: TGTGCCAGCAGCTTTAAGGGACAGGGTGGTGGCTACACCTTC.

As DNA, the CDR3 is TGTGCCAGCAGCTCCCAGGGGGCCGGCTATGGCTACACCTTC. Amino acid sequence: CASSSQGAGYGYTF. The chain employs TRBV5-4 and TRBJ1-2; 8 bases agree with TRBD1. The CDR3 is made up of 14 amino acids. Unmatched junction bases numbered 5, after V lost 3 bases and J lost 4 bases. The germline gives CDR1 SGHNT, CDR2 YYREEE (reference sequence).

V gene TRBV19 combines with J gene TRBJ2-2; 7 positions match TRBD1. Looked up from germline, CDR1 is LNHDA and CDR2 is SQIVND (reference sequence). V was pared by 7 bases and J by 2 bases, with 4 bases of the junction left unmatched. This CDR3 has 14 residues. In DNA form, the CDR3 reads TGTGCCAGTATCAGACAGGGTAACACCGGGGAGCTGTTTTTT. It is translated as CASIRQGNTGELFF.

This rearrangement joins TRBV30 to TRBJ1-3; 8 nucleotides match TRBD1. The ends lost 5 bases at V and 8 bases at J; junction bases unmatched: 8. Germline V gene data show CDR1 as GTSNPN and CDR2 as SVGIG (reference sequence). This CDR3 spans 13 amino acids. CDR3 amino acids: CAWGRGRRDTIYF. As DNA, the CDR3 is TGTGCCTGGGGCAGGGGGCGTCGAGACACCATATATTTT.

The chain combines TRBV15 with TRBJ1-4; the D gene is possibly TRBD1 (5 bases). The CDR3 spans 15 residues. Germline V gene sequence: CDR1 LNHNV, CDR2 YYDKDF (reference sequence). The V end lost 0 bases, the J end lost 6 bases, and 11 bases lay between the germline ends. CDR3 nucleotides: TGTGCCACCAGCAGAGATTCCGGGGGGGATGAAAAACTGTTTTTT. Residues: CATSRDSGGDEKLFF.